The TCR beta chain described here comes from a study of blood T cell repertoires in COVID-19 (dated by TCRdb to 2020 to 2021). Regarding the complete study: The collaborator samples originated in the United States, Italy and Spain and spanned the acute and convalescent phases of COVID-19. The material from the prospective study consisted of cDNA or gDNA derived from T cells, B-cell-depleted T cells, or PBMCs. Subjects who had been exposed to COVID-19, were actively infected with it, or had recovered from it provided the deeply sampled blood TCRbeta repertoires that made up the dataset. The repertoires were released in a freely available public database meant as a resource for research on the immune response to SARS-CoV-2. The samples were drawn from two sources: the first 160 participants of the ongoing ImmuneRACE study, and fewer than 1,500 subjects contributed by 6 global collaborators. Nearly every sample came with metadata listing a de-identified subject ID, COVID-19 status, age in years and sex. Where HLA class I and class II types were available, the types were taken from metadata supplied by the sample provider, not from assay-based typing.

Overall study results and their limits: The amount of clinical and demographic metadata varied by source and participant and was provided uncurated.

Concerning this clone itself: Its recognized antigen is unknown. Base qualities are missing; no much larger clone stands one base away.

Collaborating institutions collected whole blood in K2EDTA tubes following their own protocols. For TCRbeta analysis, collaborator samples were shipped as frozen whole blood, as isolated PBMCs, or as DNA extracted from either sample type. TCRbeta CDR3 regions were amplified from genomic DNA by means of the immunoSEQ Assay, a bias-controlled multiplex PCR. The study's processing was this. Within the assay, amplification of reference gene primers was used to estimate how many nucleated cells each sample contained. Sequence reads were collapsed and filtered to measure the absolute abundance of every unique TCRbeta CDR3 rearrangement. Productive Simpson clonality was computed per sample as the square root of Simpson's diversity index over productive rearrangements. TCRdb mirrors the immuneACCESS table, restricted to in-frame sequences. Some clones are absent from its copies; in checked studies, under half trace to an unresolved V gene, and the reason for the others is unknown. The V and J calls and the clone size are those of that table, but D and trimming were determined from the DNA. The sample table holds about 97,000 clones, of which about 80% were seen once. Together, the top ten hold 8% to 13% of the sample.

Including the terminal cysteine and phenylalanine, the CDR3 comprises 18 residues. Only the CDR3 portion is preserved as DNA: 54 bases, with reading frame beginning at the first base. The CDR1 and CDR2 encoded by the germline V gene (reference sequence) are SGHKS and YYEKEE. After removal of 1 base from V and 4 bases from J, the junction retains 9 bases not matched to a gene. In this chain, TRBV5-5 is recombined with TRBJ2-2, with TRBD1 matching 11 junction bases. The sample was peripheral blood. This TCR came from a man between 70 and 80 years old with acute or convalescent COVID-19. The CDR3 protein is CASSLLMGDRGFTGELFF. Here is the DNA: TGTGCCAGCAGCTTGCTCATGGGGGACAGGGGGTTCACCGGGGAGCTGTTTTTT.